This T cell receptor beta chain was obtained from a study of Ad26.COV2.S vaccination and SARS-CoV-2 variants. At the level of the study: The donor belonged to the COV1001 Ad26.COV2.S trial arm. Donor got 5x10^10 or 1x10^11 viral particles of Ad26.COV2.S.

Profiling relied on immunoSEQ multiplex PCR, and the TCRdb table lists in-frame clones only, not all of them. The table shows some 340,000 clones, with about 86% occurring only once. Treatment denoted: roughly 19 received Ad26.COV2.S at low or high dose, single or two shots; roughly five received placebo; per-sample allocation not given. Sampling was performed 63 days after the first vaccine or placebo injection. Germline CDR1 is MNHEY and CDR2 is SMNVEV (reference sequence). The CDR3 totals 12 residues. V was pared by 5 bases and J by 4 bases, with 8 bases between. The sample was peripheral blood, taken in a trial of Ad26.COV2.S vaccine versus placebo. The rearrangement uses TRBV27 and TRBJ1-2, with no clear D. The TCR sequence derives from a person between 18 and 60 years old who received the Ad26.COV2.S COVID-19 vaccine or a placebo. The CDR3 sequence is CASSLPFYGYTF. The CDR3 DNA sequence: TGTGCCAGCAGTCTACCGTTCTATGGCTACACCTTC.